This TCR beta chain was captured by sequencing in a study of OX40 agonist ivuxolimab in advanced cancers. Background on the study: Males comprised around 78% of the group, whose mean age was around 62 years (range roughly 23 to 80). Three individuals attained partial responses, comprising one hepatocellular carcinoma case and two cutaneous melanoma cases.

As concerns this clone: Its specificity is not known.

Study-level points and caveats: The average count of expanded clones was higher among CD8+ T cells than among CD4+. The CD4+ and CD8+ T cells in the blood had expanded clonally by week 6 at 0.1 to 3.0 mg/kg.

TCRdb keeps only in-frame clones here, not all; method: immunoSEQ multiplex PCR. The data hold about 70,000 clones, with over 85% observed a single time. The source material was CD4+ or CD8+ T cells sorted from blood, sampled in a trial of the OX40 agonist ivuxolimab. This clonotype originated in an adult with an advanced solid tumor such as melanoma, head and neck, liver or kidney cancer.

The CDR3 DNA reads TGTGCCAGCTCTCGCGGGCAGCAAGAGACCCAGTACTTC. Its translation is CASSRGQQETQYF. The chain has TRBV18 and TRBJ2-5; D is possibly TRBD2 (5 bases). V lost 6 bases and J lost 2, with 10 bases in between. The CDR3 has 13 amino acids. Germline V CDR1 and CDR2: KGHSH, LQKENI.